These 16 T cell receptor beta chains originate from one sample sequenced in a study of Graves' ophthalmopathy and Graves' hyperthyroidism (dated 2018 in TCRdb). Sequencing took place on an Illumina HiSeq 2000. For repertoire sequencing, the TCR beta CDR3 regions were amplified from RNA transcripts. The first round was an RT-PCR using HTBI primers with the Qiagen OneStep RT-PCR kit, and this first round was followed by a second-round multiplex PCR, then size selection and purification. TCRdb reprocessed the public reads (quality trimming at Q25 with fastp, clone calling with MiXCR) and kept in-frame beta chains. A single entry per CDR3 protein holds the most common genes and DNA from its merged rows. The sample data list almost 750,000 distinct CDR3 sequences, and around 40% of these were observed just once. The ten largest clones add up to 44% of the sample. Specimen: peripheral blood. All receptors come from an adult man with Graves' ophthalmopathy.

The sample holds a few counts of this clonotype. The gene calls are TRBV4-2 and TRBJ2-7, with 11 nucleotides matching TRBD2. Trimming took 6 bases from V and 4 from J; bases not matched to a gene: 8. The germline CDR1 and CDR2 sequences are LGHNA and YNFKEQ. The CDR3 is made up of 15 amino acids. CDR3 residues: CASRGLADNGYEQYF. The CDR3 DNA sequence: TGTGCCAGCAGGGGACTAGCGGACAATGGGTACGAGCAGTACTTC.

The gene calls are TRBV7-4 and TRBJ1-4; D is unresolved. From germline, CDR1 is SGHVT and CDR2 SQSDAQ. CDR3 size: 15 residues. Trimming shortened V by 4 bases and J by 7 bases, and 16 bases separated the two germline ends. CDR3 region: CASSSRAAYGEKLFF. CDR3 nucleotides: TGTGCCAGCAGCTCGCGGGCTGCCTATGGTGAAAAACTGTTTTTT.

Worth noting for this clonotype: A much more abundant neighbour one base away suggests this may be a read error. The chain is built from TRBV20-1 and TRBJ2-7; TRBD2 is a possible D gene (7 bases). CDR3 length: 12 residues. Germline lookup yields CDR1 DFQATT and CDR2 SNEGSKA (reference sequence). The CDR3 here is CNARGGVNEQYF. The DNA for the CDR3 is TGCAATGCTAGAGGGGGGGTGAATGAGCAGTACTTC.

This sequence joins TRBV25-1 and TRBJ1-4; no definite D call. The germline V and J ends were trimmed by 10 bases and 8 bases, with 14 bases remaining between them. The CDR3 is 12 amino acids. CDR1 is MGHDK and CDR2 is SYGVNS in the germline V gene. CDR3 residues: CANTGLREKLFF. For the CDR3, the DNA is TGTGCCAACACTGGGCTGAGGGAAAAACTGTTTTTT.

V gene TRBV9 combines with J gene TRBJ1-6; D not certain. The CDR3 is 13 residues long. Trimming removed 4 bases at V and 13 bases at J, with 15 bases between. Germline CDR1 SGDLS, CDR2 YYNGEE. The CDR3 protein is CASSQLPGQPLHF. The DNA for the CDR3 is TGTGCCAGCAGCCAATTACCAGGCCAGCCCCTCCACTTT.

V usage is TRBV5-1 and J usage is TRBJ1-1; TRBD1 aligns across 10 bases. The CDR3 is made up of 15 amino acids. Trimming cost V 0 bases and J 13 bases; bases outside gene matches: 12. Per the germline V gene, CDR1 is SGHRS and CDR2 is YFSETQ. CDR3 in amino acids: CASSLGPDRGQRGFF. As DNA, the CDR3 is TGCGCCAGCAGCTTGGGTCCTGACAGGGGGCAGAGAGGTTTCTTT.

Comments on this clonotype: The germline gene is not matched at one end of the junction; a read error may be the cause. The chain joins TRBV15 to TRBJ1-2, with D unclear. The CDR3 contains 15 residues. CDR1 is LNHNV, CDR2 YYDKDF, per germline (reference sequence). The CDR3 DNA reads as TGTGCCACCAGCAGAGATCAAGGAGCTAACTATGGCCACACCTTC. It encodes CATSRDQGANYGHTF.

Of note for this clonotype: Relative to the germline gene, one junction end is altered; a read error may explain this. This chain joins TRBV5-8 and TRBJ1-1, with D possibly TRBD1 on 6 matching bases. Germline CDR1 reads SGHTS; CDR2 reads YDEGEE. This CDR3 is built from 13 residues. CDR3 nucleotides: TGCGCCAGCAGGACAGCTACGAACGCTGAAGCTTTCTTT. As protein: CASRTATNAEAFF.

The chain employs TRBV6-6 and TRBJ1-5, with D unresolved. Germline CDR1 MNHNY, CDR2 SVGAGI (reference sequence). Trimming removed 5 bases at V and 4 bases at J, with 21 bases between. The CDR3 has 17 amino acids. DNA for the CDR3: TGTGCCAGCAGTCATCCCCCCCCCGATAGCCGAAATCAGCCCCAGCATTTT. This encodes CASSHPPPDSRNQPQHF.

Turning to this clonotype: The junction departs from the called germline gene at one end, perhaps through a read error. The chain combines TRBV24-1 with TRBJ1-5; TRBD1 is a possible D gene (5 bases). CDR3 length: 14 residues. Per the germline V gene, CDR1 is KGHDR and CDR2 is SFDVKD. CDR3 DNA: TGTGCCAGCAGTTCGGCCATGGGGGGTCAGCCCCAGCATTTT. Translating it yields CASSSAMGGQPQHF.

This clonotype was recorded a few times. The rearrangement links TRBV7-2 to TRBJ2-6; D gene ambiguous. The V gene lost 9 bases and the J gene lost 4 bases, with 16 bases spanning the gap. Germline V CDR1 and CDR2: SGHTA, FQGNSA. The CDR3 covers 15 residues. The CDR3 nucleotides are TGTGCCAGTAGCACCACGGTGGTCGGGGCCAACGTCCTGACTTTC. Encoded protein: CASSTTVVGANVLTF.

The chain links TRBV7-7 to TRBJ1-5, with 10 nucleotides matching TRBD1. CDR3 length equals 14 residues. Germline CDR1 and CDR2: SSHAT and FNYEAQ (reference sequence). The CDR3 protein is CARPLGTGDQPQHF. CDR3 bases: TGTGCTAGACCACTAGGGACAGGGGATCAGCCCCAGCATTTT.

This clonotype was counted between two and nine times. The CDR3 loop reads CSARKANRVYDNQPQHF. DNA for the CDR3: TGCAGTGCTAGGAAAGCGAACAGGGTTTATGACAATCAGCCCCAGCATTTT. J is TRBJ1-5 and V is TRBV20-1; a weak D match, TRBD1 (6 bases). V was cut by 3 bases and J by 3 bases, with 21 bases left in between. CDR1 is DFQATT, CDR2 SNEGSKA, per germline (reference sequence). This CDR3 is built from 17 residues.

V gene TRBV25-1 combines with J gene TRBJ1-2; no firm D call. The CDR3 covers 15 residues. Trimming stripped 4 bases from V and 4 bases from J, with 16 bases between. The germline V gene has CDR1 MGHDK and CDR2 SYGVNS. CDR3 in DNA: TGTGCCAGCAGTGCTAGTGAGGGAAGCGGCTATGGCTACACCTTC. This sequence encodes CASSASEGSGYGYTF.

This clonotype has more than one count but fewer than ten. The chain links TRBV7-6 to TRBJ2-2; TRBD1 or TRBD2 may be the D gene (5 bases each). The germline CDR1 and CDR2 sequences are SGHVS and FNYEAQ. Trimming stripped 6 bases from V and 2 bases from J, with 16 bases between. This CDR3 has 16 residues. The CDR3 loop is CASSSGTVINTGELFF. The CDR3 DNA is TGTGCCAGCAGTTCCGGGACCGTGATTAACACCGGGGAGCTGTTTTTT.

In its sample, this clonotype was seen many times. V and J are TRBV24-1 and TRBJ2-7, with TRBD2 matching 9 bases. This CDR3 spans 15 amino acids. Germline CDR1 and CDR2: KGHDR and SFDVKD. The V and J ends lost 4 bases and 3 bases, in that order; junction bases with no gene match: 6. The CDR3: CATSDPRRGGYEQYF. The CDR3 DNA reads TGTGCCACCAGTGACCCCCGGCGGGGGGGCTACGAGCAGTACTTC.